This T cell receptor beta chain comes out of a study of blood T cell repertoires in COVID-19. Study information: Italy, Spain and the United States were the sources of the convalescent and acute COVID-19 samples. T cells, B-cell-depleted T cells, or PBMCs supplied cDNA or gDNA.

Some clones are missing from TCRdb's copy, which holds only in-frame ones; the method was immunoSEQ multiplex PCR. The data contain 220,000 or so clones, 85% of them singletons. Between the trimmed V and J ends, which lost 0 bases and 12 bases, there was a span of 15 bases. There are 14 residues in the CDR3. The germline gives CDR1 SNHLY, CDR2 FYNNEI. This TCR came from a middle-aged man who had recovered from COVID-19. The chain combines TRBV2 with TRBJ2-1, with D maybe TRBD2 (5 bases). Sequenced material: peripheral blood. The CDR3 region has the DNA TGTGCCAGCAGTGAAGCGCGGGCTCCCAACGTGCAGTTCTTC. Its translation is CASSEARAPNVQFF.